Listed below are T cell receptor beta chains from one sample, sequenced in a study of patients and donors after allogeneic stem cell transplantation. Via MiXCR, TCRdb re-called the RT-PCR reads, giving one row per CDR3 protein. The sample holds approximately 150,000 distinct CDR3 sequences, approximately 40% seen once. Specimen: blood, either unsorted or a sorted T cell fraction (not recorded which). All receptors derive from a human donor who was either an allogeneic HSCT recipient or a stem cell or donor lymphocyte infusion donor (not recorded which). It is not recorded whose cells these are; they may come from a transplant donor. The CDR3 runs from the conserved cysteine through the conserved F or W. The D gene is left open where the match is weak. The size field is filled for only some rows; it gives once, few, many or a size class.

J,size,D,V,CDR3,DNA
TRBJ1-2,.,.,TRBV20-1,CSASRAANYGYTF,TGCAGTGCTAGCAGGGCCGCTAACTATGGCTACACCTTC
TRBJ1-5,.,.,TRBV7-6,CASSSGGQPQHF,TGTGCCAGCAGCTCTGGCGGTCAGCCCCAGCATTTT
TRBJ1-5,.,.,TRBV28,CATLRTTNQPQHF,TGTGCTACGCTGAGGACCACCAATCAGCCCCAGCATTTT
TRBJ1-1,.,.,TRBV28,CASRGGSMNTEAFF,TGTGCCAGCAGGGGTGGGAGTATGAACACTGAAGCTTTCTTT
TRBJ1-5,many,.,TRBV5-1,CASSFLGQPQHF,TGCGCCAGCAGCTTTCTGGGGCAGCCCCAGCATTTT
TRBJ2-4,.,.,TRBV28,CASSPRPPRAKNIQYF,TGTGCCAGCAGTCCCCGACCGCCCCGGGCCAAAAACATTCAGTACTTC
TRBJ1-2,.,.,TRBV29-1,CSVVPMEGYTF,TGCAGCGTTGTTCCGATGGAAGGCTACACCTTC
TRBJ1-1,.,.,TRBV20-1,CSAISPGVTEAFF,TGCAGTGCTATTTCCCCCGGGGTCACTGAAGCTTTCTTT
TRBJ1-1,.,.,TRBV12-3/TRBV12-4,CASSLGGNQAEAFF,TGTGCCAGCAGTTTAGGGGGTAATCAGGCTGAAGCTTTCTTT
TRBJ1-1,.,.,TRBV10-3,CAISARQNEAFF,TGTGCCATCAGTGCGAGACAGAATGAAGCTTTCTTT
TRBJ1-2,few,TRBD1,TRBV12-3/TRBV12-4,CASSPQGGSGYGYTF,TGTGCCAGCAGTCCACAGGGGGGATCGGGCTATGGCTACACCTTC
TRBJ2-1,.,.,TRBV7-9,CASTQAEEQFF,TGTGCCAGCACACAGGCGGAAGAGCAGTTCTTC
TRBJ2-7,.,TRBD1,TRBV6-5,CASRWTGGEQYF,TGTGCCAGCAGATGGACAGGGGGCGAGCAGTACTTC
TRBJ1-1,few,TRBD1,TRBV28,CASSPRQGPEAEAFF,TGTGCCAGCAGTCCCAGACAGGGCCCAGAGGCTGAAGCTTTCTTT
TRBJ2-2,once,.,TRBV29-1,CSVGPDNTGELFF,TGCAGCGTTGGCCCGGATAACACCGGGGAGCTGTTTTTT
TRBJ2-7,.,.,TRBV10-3,CAISRESYEQYF,TGTGCCATCAGCAGGGAATCCTACGAGCAGTACTTC
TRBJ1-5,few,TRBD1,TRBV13,CASSSQADRVRSNQPQHF,TGTGCCAGCAGCTCACAAGCAGACAGGGTACGAAGCAATCAGCCCCAGCATTTT